These T cell receptor beta chains were read from a single sample in a study of cytomegalovirus exposure and HLA in healthy donors. The data were produced by immunoSEQ multiplex PCR, yet TCRdb's version contains in-frame clones alone and is incomplete. The table has just under 95,000 clones, 81% seen once. Material: PBMCs. All receptors come from a human donor in good health. CDR3s include the opening cysteine and the closing phenylalanine or tryptophan. The order of the fields is D gene, J gene, clone size, V gene, CDR3 protein, CDR3 DNA. A D gene is named only where the DNA matches it firmly. Size values are once, few and many counts, or a class for expanded clones, and some rows have none.

d_gene: TRBD2
j_gene: TRBJ2-3
abundance: .
v_gene: TRBV7-3
CDR3aa: CASSLRGRASTQYF
CDR3nt: TGTGCCAGCAGCTTAAGAGGGAGGGCCAGTACGCAGTATTTT

d_gene: TRBD1
j_gene: TRBJ1-5
abundance: few
v_gene: TRBV25-1
CDR3aa: CASSAGQGRGQPQHF
CDR3nt: TGTGCCAGCAGTGCGGGACAGGGAAGAGGTCAGCCCCAGCATTTT

d_gene: TRBD2
j_gene: TRBJ2-2
abundance: .
v_gene: TRBV5-1
CDR3aa: CASSSGGLNTGELFF
CDR3nt: TGCGCCAGCAGTAGCGGGGGCTTGAACACCGGGGAGCTGTTTTTT

d_gene: .
j_gene: TRBJ1-2
abundance: .
v_gene: TRBV10-1
CDR3aa: CASSKRRGSYGCTF
CDR3nt: TGCGCCAGCAGTAAAAGGAGGGGCAGCTATGGCTGCACCTTC

d_gene: TRBD1
j_gene: TRBJ2-2
abundance: .
v_gene: TRBV5-1
CDR3aa: CASSPQGAGRTGELSF
CDR3nt: TGCGCCAGCAGCCCCCAGGGGGCCGGGAGAACCGGGGAGCTGTCTTTT

d_gene: TRBD1
j_gene: TRBJ2-4
abundance: .
v_gene: TRBV4-1
CDR3aa: CASSQADRAVKNIQYF
CDR3nt: TGCGCCAGCAGCCAAGCGGACAGGGCGGTCAAAAACATTCAGTACTTC

d_gene: TRBD2
j_gene: TRBJ2-3
abundance: .
v_gene: TRBV5-5
CDR3aa: CASSAGTRRTDTQYF
CDR3nt: TGTGCCAGCAGCGCAGGGACTAGAAGGACAGATACGCAGTATTTT

d_gene: .
j_gene: TRBJ1-2
abundance: .
v_gene: TRBV25-1
CDR3aa: CASSGPGRRDGYTF
CDR3nt: TGTGCCAGCAGTGGGCCGGGAAGGAGGGATGGCTACACCTTC

d_gene: TRBD1
j_gene: TRBJ1-5
abundance: .
v_gene: TRBV29-1
CDR3aa: CSVGQGGLAQHF
CDR3nt: TGCAGCGTGGGACAGGGGGGGCTGGCCCAGCATTTT

d_gene: TRBD2
j_gene: TRBJ2-7
abundance: .
v_gene: TRBV7-8
CDR3aa: CASSFGPGTSGDPYEQYF
CDR3nt: TGTGCCAGCAGCTTTGGACCCGGGACTAGCGGGGACCCATACGAGCAGTACTTC

d_gene: .
j_gene: TRBJ2-3
abundance: .
v_gene: TRBV7-8
CDR3aa: CASSQGRARTDTQYF
CDR3nt: TGTGCCAGCAGTCAAGGGCGGGCCCGCACAGATACGCAGTATTTT

d_gene: TRBD2
j_gene: TRBJ2-1
abundance: few
v_gene: TRBV5-1
CDR3aa: CASSLAGLEYVLQFF
CDR3nt: TGCGCCAGCAGCTTGGCCGGACTAGAATATGTCCTTCAGTTCTTC

d_gene: .
j_gene: TRBJ1-1
abundance: .
v_gene: TRBV19
CDR3aa: CASTPGNTEAFF
CDR3nt: TGTGCCAGTACCCCAGGGAACACTGAAGCTTTCTTT

d_gene: TRBD2
j_gene: TRBJ2-2
abundance: once
v_gene: TRBV9
CDR3aa: CASSVEIAGGPSSGELFF
CDR3nt: TGTGCCAGCAGCGTAGAAATAGCGGGAGGGCCAAGTTCCGGGGAGCTGTTTTTT

d_gene: .
j_gene: TRBJ2-1
abundance: few
v_gene: TRBV5-1
CDR3aa: CASRSSGFRNEQFF
CDR3nt: TGCGCCAGCAGATCCAGCGGGTTTAGGAATGAGCAGTTCTTC

d_gene: .
j_gene: TRBJ2-2
abundance: .
v_gene: TRBV7-3
CDR3aa: CASRDTGNTGELFF
CDR3nt: TGTGCCAGCAGGGACACCGGGAACACCGGGGAGCTGTTTTTT

d_gene: .
j_gene: TRBJ2-1
abundance: .
v_gene: TRBV28
CDR3aa: CASSSPRTGEGMNEQFF
CDR3nt: TGTGCCAGCAGTTCTCCCCGTACGGGAGAGGGGATGAATGAGCAGTTCTTC

d_gene: .
j_gene: TRBJ2-3
abundance: .
v_gene: TRBV7-3
CDR3aa: CASSLGGGPDTQYF
CDR3nt: TGTGCCAGCAGCTTGGGAGGGGGGCCAGATACGCAGTATTTT

d_gene: TRBD1
j_gene: TRBJ2-7
abundance: .
v_gene: TRBV7-9
CDR3aa: CASSLMTGITGEQYF
CDR3nt: TGTGCCAGCAGCTTAATGACAGGGATAACTGGCGAGCAGTACTTC

d_gene: .
j_gene: TRBJ2-7
abundance: .
v_gene: TRBV5-5
CDR3aa: CASRIQGPYEQYF
CDR3nt: TGTGCCAGCAGGATACAGGGCCCCTACGAGCAGTACTTC

d_gene: .
j_gene: TRBJ2-7
abundance: .
v_gene: TRBV28
CDR3aa: CASSPRASLRYEQYF
CDR3nt: TGTGCCAGCAGTCCCCGCGCTAGCCTGAGGTACGAGCAGTACTTC

d_gene: .
j_gene: TRBJ2-7
abundance: .
v_gene: TRBV9
CDR3aa: CASSVSPQTYEQYF
CDR3nt: TGTGCCAGCAGCGTATCCCCCCAAACCTACGAGCAGTACTTC

d_gene: TRBD1
j_gene: TRBJ2-7
abundance: .
v_gene: TRBV5-1
CDR3aa: CASSLLPGQGAYEQYF
CDR3nt: TGCGCCAGCAGCTTATTACCGGGACAGGGGGCCTACGAGCAGTACTTC

d_gene: .
j_gene: TRBJ2-2
abundance: .
v_gene: TRBV7-6
CDR3aa: CASSSQWSTGELFF
CDR3nt: TGTGCCAGCAGCTCCCAGTGGAGCACCGGGGAGCTGTTTTTT

d_gene: TRBD1
j_gene: TRBJ1-2
abundance: .
v_gene: TRBV27
CDR3aa: CASSLGRGQSGYTF
CDR3nt: TGTGCCAGCAGTTTGGGCAGGGGGCAGAGTGGCTACACCTTC

d_gene: .
j_gene: TRBJ1-1
abundance: .
v_gene: TRBV29-1
CDR3aa: CSVQQVRNTEAFF
CDR3nt: TGCAGCGTCCAACAGGTTCGGAACACTGAAGCTTTCTTT

d_gene: TRBD1
j_gene: TRBJ2-2
abundance: .
v_gene: TRBV5-1
CDR3aa: CASSPGQGKRTGELFF
CDR3nt: TGCGCCAGCAGCCCGGGACAGGGGAAGAGGACCGGGGAGCTGTTTTTT

d_gene: .
j_gene: TRBJ1-2
abundance: .
v_gene: TRBV9
CDR3aa: CASTDRGFNYGYTF
CDR3nt: TGTGCCAGCACCGACCGGGGATTCAACTATGGCTACACCTTC

d_gene: .
j_gene: TRBJ2-7
abundance: .
v_gene: TRBV10-3
CDR3aa: CAISESRTPSNEQYF
CDR3nt: TGTGCCATCAGTGAGTCGAGGACCCCTAGCAACGAGCAGTACTTC

d_gene: TRBD1
j_gene: TRBJ1-3
abundance: .
v_gene: TRBV6-1
CDR3aa: CASSEGTGMLNTIYF
CDR3nt: TGTGCCAGCAGTGAGGGGACAGGGATGTTAAACACCATATATTTT

d_gene: .
j_gene: TRBJ1-4
abundance: .
v_gene: TRBV4-3
CDR3aa: CASSQDLPGDNEKLFF
CDR3nt: TGCGCCAGCAGCCAAGATCTCCCAGGGGATAATGAAAAACTGTTTTTT